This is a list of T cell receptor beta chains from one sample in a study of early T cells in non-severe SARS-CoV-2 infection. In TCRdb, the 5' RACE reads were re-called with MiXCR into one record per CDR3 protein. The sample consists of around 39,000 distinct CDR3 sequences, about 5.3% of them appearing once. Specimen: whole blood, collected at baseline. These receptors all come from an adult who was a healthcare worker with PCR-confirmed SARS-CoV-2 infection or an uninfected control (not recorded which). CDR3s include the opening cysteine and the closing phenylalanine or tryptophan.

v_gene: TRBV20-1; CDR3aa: CSAGTRRAGNEQFF
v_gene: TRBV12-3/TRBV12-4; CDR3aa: CASSRGQGIRNIQYF
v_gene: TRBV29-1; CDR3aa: CSVEEGSSYNEQFF
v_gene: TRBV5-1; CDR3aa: CASSLKDFRRSGANVLTF
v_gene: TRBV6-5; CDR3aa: CASSYGTSGQETQYF
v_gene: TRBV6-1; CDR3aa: CASSESRLAKSYEQYF
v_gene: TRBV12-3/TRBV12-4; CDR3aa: CASRNGPGAYNEQFF
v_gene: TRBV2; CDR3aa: CASSEGKLSSYEQYF
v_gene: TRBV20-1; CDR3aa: CSAGRKQYF
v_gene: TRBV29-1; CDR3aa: CSARTGSNYGYTF
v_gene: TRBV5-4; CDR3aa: CASTSQGGYYGYTF
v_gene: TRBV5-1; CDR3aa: CASRRGLVNWGEQFF
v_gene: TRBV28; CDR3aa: CASSLSTEGNQPQHF
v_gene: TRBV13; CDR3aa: CASSSGERNTEAFF
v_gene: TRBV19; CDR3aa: CASRLAEASYNEQFF
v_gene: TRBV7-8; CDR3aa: CASSLKGGAVSSPGVPQHF
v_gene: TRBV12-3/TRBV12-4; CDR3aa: CASSSVRGVVF
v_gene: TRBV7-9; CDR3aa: CASSSRRQTERETQYF
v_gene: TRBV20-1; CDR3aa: CSPPKAVGDYEQYF
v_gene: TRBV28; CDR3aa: CASSQKQVSSYNEQFF
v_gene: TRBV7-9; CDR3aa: CASSPQYGANTGELFF
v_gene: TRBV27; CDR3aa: CASSLGYHSPLHF
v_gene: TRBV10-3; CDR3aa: CAISEYGRGRGEQFF
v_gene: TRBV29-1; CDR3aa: CSANRNTEAFF
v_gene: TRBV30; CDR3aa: CAWSPSYNEQFF
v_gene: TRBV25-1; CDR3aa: CASSDTTRDRGHGYTF
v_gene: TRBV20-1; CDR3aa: CSARGPTGSSYNSPLHF
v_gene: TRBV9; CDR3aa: CASSVVETSGRLYNEQFF
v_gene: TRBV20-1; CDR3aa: CSASGDRGWYNEQFF
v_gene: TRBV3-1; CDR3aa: CASSRGGGRRGEQFF
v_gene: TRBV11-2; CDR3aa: CASSLGDGVTGDQETQYF
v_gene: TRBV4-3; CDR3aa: CASSLSYGLAGPIASLF
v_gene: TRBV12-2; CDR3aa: CASRLPFPTSGNYNEQFF
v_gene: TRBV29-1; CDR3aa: CSVAAISETQYF
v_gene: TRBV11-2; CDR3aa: CASSQNVGDTGELFF
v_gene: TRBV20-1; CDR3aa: CSAGPGLALSGEQYF
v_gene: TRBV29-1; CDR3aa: CSVAGLQETQYF
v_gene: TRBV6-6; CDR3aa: CASKSGGMNTEAFF
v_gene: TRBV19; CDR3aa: CASSIPYPGRETQYF
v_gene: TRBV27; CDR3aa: CASSLDRRYGYTF
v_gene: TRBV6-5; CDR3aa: CASRGTANYGYTF
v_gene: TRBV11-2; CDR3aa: CASSIVGPDTQYF
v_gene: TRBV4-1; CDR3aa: CASSQGGLYEQYF
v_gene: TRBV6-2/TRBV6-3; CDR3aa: CASTATSGIVEQFF
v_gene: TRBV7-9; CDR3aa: CASSLVLAGASSYNEQFF
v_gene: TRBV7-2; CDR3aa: CASGPRGYNEQFF
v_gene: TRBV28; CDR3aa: CASSLSRGNSPLHF
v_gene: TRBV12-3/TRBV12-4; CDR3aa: CASSNGLGRSQYF
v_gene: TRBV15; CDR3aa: CATSRPRQGPQGYGYTF